One and the same sample provided the 12 T cell receptor beta chains below, sequenced in a study of T cell responses to AZD1222 COVID-19 vaccine (dated by TCRdb to the early 2020s). Library preparation employed the immunoSEQ multiplex PCR assay. TCRdb mirrors the immuneACCESS table, restricted to in-frame sequences. Some clones are absent from its copies; in checked studies, under half trace to an unresolved V gene, and the reason for the others is unknown. This sample is represented by around 190,000 clones; 85% to 95% of them were singletons. The ten largest clones represent approximately 1.5% of the sample. The time point tag for this specimen amounts to: about 28 days (+/-7) after the second vaccine dose. Material: peripheral blood, obtained 28 days after the second AZD1222 dose. The receptors here all came from an adult who received the AZD1222 COVID-19 vaccine.

This clone was counted a few times. V is TRBV14 and J is TRBJ2-5; weak D call: TRBD2 (6 bases). Germline V lookup: CDR1 SGHDN, CDR2 FVKESK. The CDR3 consists of 14 residues. V was shortened by 4 bases and J by 2 bases, with 11 bases between the two germline ends. The CDR3 DNA follows: TGTGCCAGCAGCCGTATCGGGGGACAAGAGACCCAGTACTTC. It yields the protein CASSRIGGQETQYF.

The V and J genes are TRBV5-1 and TRBJ2-1; D is uncertain. The CDR3 covers 13 residues. V dropped 4 bases and J dropped 2 bases, with 7 bases sitting between them. CDR1 is SGHRS and CDR2 is YFSETQ in the germline V gene. The CDR3 DNA is TGCGCCAGCAGCACCAATCCCTACAATGAGCAGTTCTTC. Its protein is CASSTNPYNEQFF. Full variable domain (remainder filled in from reference TRBV5-1 and TRBJ2-1): KAGVTQTPRYLIKTRGQQVTLSCSPISGHRSVSWYQQTPGQGLQFLFEYFSETQRNKGNFPGRFSGRQFSNSRSEMNVSTLELGDSALYLCASSTNPYNEQFFGPGTRLTVL.

This chain links TRBV11-2 with TRBJ2-1, with no clear D. CDR1 and CDR2 from the germline V gene are SGHAT and FQNNGV. V lost 1 base and J 6 bases, leaving 10 bases between the germline ends. The CDR3 runs 14 residues. CDR3 region: CASSLAGQSNEQFF. CDR3 DNA: TGTGCCAGCAGCTTAGCCGGGCAGTCCAATGAGCAGTTCTTC. The whole variable domain, remainder taken from reference TRBV11-2 and TRBJ2-1, is EAGVAQSPRYKIIEKRQSVAFWCNPISGHATLYWYQQILGQGPKLLIQFQNNGVVDDSQLPKDRFSAERLKGVDSTLKIQPAKLEDSAVYLCASSLAGQSNEQFFGPGTRLTVL.

The V and J genes are TRBV2 and TRBJ1-1; D is uncertain. Trimming removed 6 bases from V and 4 bases from J, with 15 bases in between. Germline CDR1 is SNHLY and CDR2 is FYNNEI. CDR3 length equals 14 residues. The CDR3: CASRTPREVTEAFF. Here the CDR3 DNA reads TGTGCCAGCAGGACCCCGCGGGAAGTCACTGAAGCTTTCTTT.

The chain links TRBV10-3 to TRBJ1-1; 9 nucleotides align to TRBD1. This CDR3 is built from 15 residues. Germline values: CDR1 ENHRY, CDR2 SYGVKD. V shed 3 bases, J shed 1 base, and the junction held 3 bases outside the gene matches. The CDR3 sequence is CAISEPGQGNTEAFF. CDR3 nucleotide sequence: TGTGCCATCAGTGAACCGGGACAGGGGAACACTGAAGCTTTCTTT.

This chain connects TRBV19 to TRBJ2-3, with 10 bases aligning to TRBD2. V lost 5 bases to trimming and J lost 6 bases; unmatched junction nucleotides: 14. Per germline, CDR1 LNHDA and CDR2 SQIVND (reference sequence). The CDR3 covers 17 residues. The CDR3 here is CASSPRGLAGDGDTQYF. The CDR3 bases are TGTGCCAGTAGTCCACGCGGGCTAGCGGGAGATGGGGATACGCAGTATTTT.

The rearrangement uses TRBV19 and TRBJ1-5, with D possibly matching TRBD1 (5 bases). With 2 bases removed from V and 7 bases from J, the gap between germline ends came to 12 bases. Germline CDR1 LNHDA, CDR2 SQIVND (reference sequence). The CDR3 is 14 residues long. CDR3 loop: CASSISGGNQPQHF. The CDR3 region has the DNA TGTGCCAGTAGTATATCCGGGGGGAACCAGCCCCAGCATTTT.

This chain connects TRBV30 to TRBJ1-6, with D perhaps matching TRBD1 (5 bases). The length of the CDR3 is 13 residues. Deletions cut 6 bases from V and 3 bases from J, with 9 bases between. CDR1 is GTSNPN, CDR2 SVGIG, per germline (reference sequence). The CDR3 bases are TGTGCCTGTACGGGACTCTATAATTCACCCCTCCACTTT. Encoded protein: CACTGLYNSPLHF.

The gene calls are TRBV11-3 and TRBJ1-1; unclear D gene. CDR1 SGHNT and CDR2 YENEEA come from the germline V gene. The CDR3 extends over 15 amino acids. V was clipped by 3 bases and J by 1 base, with 12 bases between them. For the CDR3, the DNA is TGTGCCAGCAGCTTCCTGGACGGGAGGAACACTGAAGCTTTCTTT. As protein: CASSFLDGRNTEAFF.

This rearrangement joins TRBV6-5 to TRBJ1-3, with 8 bases aligning to TRBD1. The CDR3 has 14 amino acids. With V trimmed by 6 bases and J by 4 bases, 5 bases remained unmatched. Germline CDR1 and CDR2: MNHEY and SVGAGI. CDR3 residues: CASSRRTGGNTIYF. CDR3 nucleotides: TGTGCCAGCAGCCGAAGGACAGGGGGAAACACCATATATTTT.

Comments on this clone: The junction differs from germline at one of its ends, possibly a read error. This chain links TRBV2 with TRBJ1-5, with D possibly matching TRBD1 (5 bases). The germline V gene encodes CDR1 SNHLY and CDR2 FYNNEI. This CDR3 comprises 14 residues. The CDR3 loop is CASSEVGEDQPQHF. CDR3 DNA: TGTGCCAGTAGTGAGGTGGGGGAGGATCAGCCCCAGCATTTT.

The chain recombines TRBV27 with TRBJ1-4; D is unresolved. Germline V CDR1 and CDR2: MNHEY, SMNVEV (reference sequence). The V end was cut by 6 bases, the J end by 4 bases, with 12 bases between. The CDR3 spans 14 residues. In DNA, the CDR3 is TGTGCCAGCAGGGCCGGGAGGTATAATGAAAAACTGTTTTTT. Its translation is CASRAGRYNEKLFF.